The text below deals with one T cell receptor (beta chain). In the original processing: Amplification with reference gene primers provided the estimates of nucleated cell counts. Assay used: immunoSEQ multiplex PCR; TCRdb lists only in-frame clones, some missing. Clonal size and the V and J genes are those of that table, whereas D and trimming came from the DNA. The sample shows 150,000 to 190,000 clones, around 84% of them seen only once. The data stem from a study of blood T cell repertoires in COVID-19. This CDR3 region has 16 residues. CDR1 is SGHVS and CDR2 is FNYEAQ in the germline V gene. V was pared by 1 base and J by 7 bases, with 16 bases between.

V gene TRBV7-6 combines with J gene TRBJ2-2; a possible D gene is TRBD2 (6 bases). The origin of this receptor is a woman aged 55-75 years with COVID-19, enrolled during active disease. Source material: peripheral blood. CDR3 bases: TGTGCCAGCAGCTTAGTTGGAGGGCAGTACATCGGGGAGCTGTTTTTT. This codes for CASSLVGGQYIGELFF.